The 27 T cell receptor beta chains below come from one sample, sequenced in a study of T cell responses to AZD1222 COVID-19 vaccine. Profiled with immunoSEQ multiplex PCR; TCRdb holds only in-frame clones, not every one. The profile shows roughly 140,000 clones, approximately 89% of them singletons. The starting material was peripheral blood, obtained on day 0 of AZD1222 vaccination. All receptors derive from an adult in good health.

J is TRBJ1-2 and V is TRBV3-1 (or the pseudogene TRBV3-2), with D hard to call. CDR3 length equals 11 residues. V was cut by 0 bases and J by 7 bases, with 3 bases left in between. Germline loops: CDR1 LGHDT, CDR2 YNNKEL (reference sequence). The CDR3 spells CASSQDFGYTF. In DNA form, the CDR3 reads TGTGCCAGCAGCCAAGATTTTGGCTACACCTTC.

The chain has TRBV7-8 and TRBJ1-3; 7 nucleotides align to TRBD1. The germline gives CDR1 SGHVS, CDR2 FQNEAQ. The trim removed 5 bases at V and 3 bases at J, leaving 7 bases unmatched. The CDR3 runs to 15 residues. CDR3 in amino acids: CASSPLQGLGNTIYF. In nucleotides, the CDR3 is TGTGCCAGCAGCCCCCTACAGGGGCTTGGAAACACCATATATTTT.

The rearrangement joins TRBV27 to TRBJ1-2; D is perhaps TRBD1 (5 bases). The V gene lost 1 base and the J gene lost 0 bases, with 12 bases spanning the gap. Germline CDR1 and CDR2: MNHEY and SMNVEV (reference sequence). The CDR3 runs to 16 residues. DNA for the CDR3: TGTGCCAGCAGTTTATTGGGGGGAAGGCCTAACTATGGCTACACCTTC. Translation gives CASSLLGGRPNYGYTF.

The rearrangement uses TRBV28 and TRBJ2-7, with TRBD1 identical over 7 bases. CDR3 length: 12 residues. The ends lost 8 bases at V and 3 bases at J; junction bases unmatched: 4. CDR1 MDHEN and CDR2 SYDVKM come from the germline V gene. The CDR3 reads CASLGQFYEQYF. The CDR3 nucleotides read TGTGCCAGCTTGGGACAGTTCTACGAGCAGTACTTC.

The V call is TRBV18, the J call TRBJ1-2, with D tentatively TRBD1 (5 bases). Trimming removed 6 bases from V and 1 base from J, with 15 bases in between. CDR3 length: 15 amino acids. Germline values: CDR1 KGHSH, CDR2 LQKENI. The CDR3: CASSLRGTDNYGYTF. The CDR3 nucleotides read TGTGCCAGCTCCCTCCGCGGGACGGATAACTATGGCTACACCTTC.

V and J are TRBV4-3 and TRBJ2-2; D is possibly TRBD2 (6 bases). Germline-derived CDR1 and CDR2 are LGHNA and YSLEER. The V and J ends lost 3 bases and 5 bases respectively, with 13 bases between them. The CDR3 length is 15 residues. CDR3 sequence reads: CASSQLSSGTGELFF. The CDR3 region has the DNA TGCGCCAGCAGCCAGCTTTCGAGCGGGACCGGGGAGCTGTTTTTT.

The V and J genes are TRBV3-1 (or the pseudogene TRBV3-2) and TRBJ2-7, with D uncertain. Trimming shortened V by 1 base and J by 6 bases, and 10 bases separated the two germline ends. Germline V CDR1 and CDR2: LGHDT, YNNKEL (reference sequence). This CDR3 contains 13 residues. The CDR3 region has the DNA TGTGCCAGCAGCCAAGTCCTGTCGGGCGAGCAGTACTTC. It yields the protein CASSQVLSGEQYF.

The chain carries TRBV7-8 and TRBJ1-5; D remains unclear. V dropped 3 bases and J dropped 0 bases, with 9 bases sitting between them. Germline V gene data show CDR1 as SGHVS and CDR2 as FQNEAQ. The CDR3 loop spans 15 amino acids. CDR3 in amino acids: CASSLEQNSNQPQHF. The CDR3 coding sequence is TGTGCCAGCAGCTTGGAGCAAAATAGCAATCAGCCCCAGCATTTT.

This clone was seen a few times. The J gene is TRBJ2-1, the V gene TRBV7-9; D is undetermined. V was trimmed by 4 bases and J by 5 bases, leaving 6 bases between them. Germline V gene lookup returns CDR1 SEHNR and CDR2 FQNEAQ (reference sequence). The CDR3 extends over 12 amino acids. The CDR3, as DNA: TGTGCCAGCAGCTGGACCAACAATGAGCAGTTCTTC. Protein: CASSWTNNEQFF.

The V gene is TRBV5-6, the J gene TRBJ1-1; D is undetermined. This CDR3 region has 13 residues. Germline CDR1 is SGHDT and CDR2 is YYEEEE. V was shortened by 2 bases and J by 1 base, with 6 bases between the two germline ends. The CDR3 DNA follows: TGTGCCAGCAGCTTCATTCAGAACACTGAAGCTTTCTTT. Translation: CASSFIQNTEAFF.

The rearrangement joins TRBV6-5 to TRBJ1-3; D not certain. This CDR3 comprises 14 residues. V dropped 6 bases and J dropped 9 bases, with 18 bases sitting between them. Germline loops: CDR1 MNHEY, CDR2 SVGAGI. The CDR3, as DNA: TGTGCCAGCAGCACACGATCGGCTGGAGGCACCATATATTTT. Protein product: CASSTRSAGGTIYF.

The V gene is TRBV29-1, the J gene TRBJ1-5, with D perhaps matching TRBD1 (5 bases). This CDR3 comprises 13 residues. CDR1 is SQVTM, CDR2 ANQGSEA, per germline. V lost 4 bases and J lost 0, with 7 bases in between. The CDR3: CSVGTNSNQPQHF. CDR3 nucleotides: TGCAGCGTTGGGACAAATAGCAATCAGCCCCAGCATTTT.

The chain carries TRBV28 and TRBJ2-1, with TRBD2 matching over 15 bases. Germline V lookup: CDR1 MDHEN, CDR2 SYDVKM. V lost 6 bases and J lost 3; bases outside the gene matches: 12. This CDR3 comprises 19 residues. The CDR3 DNA follows: TGTGCCAGCAGCCCCCTGGGACTAGCGGGAGGTCCGCACTACAATGAGCAGTTCTTC. Residues: CASSPLGLAGGPHYNEQFF.

The V and J genes are TRBV29-1 and TRBJ1-1; no reliable D call. Trimming cost V 5 bases and J 5 bases, with 12 bases left between them. Germline CDR1 and CDR2: SQVTM and ANQGSEA. This CDR3 spans 12 amino acids. The CDR3 DNA reads as TGCAGCGTTTTCCAGGTCGGAACTGAAGCTTTCTTT. Translated: CSVFQVGTEAFF.

The chain links TRBV30 to TRBJ1-5; D possibly corresponds to TRBD1 (6 bases). V gave up 4 bases and J gave up 4 bases, with 11 bases separating them. The CDR3 is 13 residues long. Germline CDR1 is GTSNPN and CDR2 is SVGIG (reference sequence). This CDR3 reads CAWNKGVNQPQHF. The CDR3 DNA follows: TGTGCCTGGAATAAGGGGGTAAATCAGCCCCAGCATTTT.

This chain connects TRBV10-3 to TRBJ2-1; D unresolved. There are 13 residues in the CDR3. Germline V gene data show CDR1 as ENHRY and CDR2 as SYGVKD. Deletions cut 4 bases from V and 15 bases from J, with 19 bases between. CDR3 bases: TGTGCCATCAGTGCACCTCTACTCAGAGCGCCGTTCTTC. Its translation: CAISAPLLRAPFF.

This chain joins TRBV7-2 and TRBJ1-2; TRBD1 matches 10 bases. This CDR3 spans 15 amino acids. Germline V lookup: CDR1 SGHTA, CDR2 FQGNSA. J lost 7 bases, V lost 1 base, and 6 bases had no gene match. The CDR3 loop is CASSLVGDRGPGYTF. The CDR3 coding sequence is TGTGCCAGCAGCTTAGTGGGTGACAGGGGGCCTGGCTACACCTTC.

The chain combines TRBV6-2 or TRBV6-3 with TRBJ2-1; D is uncertain. V lost 2 bases, J lost 8 bases, and 13 bases lay in between. The CDR3 length is 14 residues. Germline loops: CDR1 MNHEY, CDR2 SVGEGT. Here the CDR3 DNA reads TGTGCCAGCAGTTACCAACCGACTGCCGATGAGCAGTTCTTC. This translates into CASSYQPTADEQFF.

CDR3 bases: TGTGCCAGCAGCTTTCGGACAGGGAACCTCATGAACACTGAAGCTTTCTTT. This sequence encodes CASSFRTGNLMNTEAFF. The rearrangement uses TRBV5-4 and TRBJ1-1; 8 nucleotides agree with TRBD1. V gave up 2 bases and J gave up 0 bases; unmatched junction bases: 9. This CDR3 has 17 amino acids. Germline V CDR1 and CDR2: SGHNT, YYREEE (reference sequence). Variable domain in full (rest from reference TRBV5-4 and TRBJ1-1): ETGVTQSPTHLIKTRGQQVTLRCSSQSGHNTVSWYQQALGQGPQFIFQYYREEENGRGNFPPRFSGLQFPNYSSELNVNALELDDSALYLCASSFRTGNLMNTEAFFGQGTRLTVV.

The rearrangement uses TRBV19 and TRBJ2-1, with 7 bases matching TRBD1. Trimming at V came to 5 bases and at J to 5 bases, leaving 9 bases not matched to a gene. Germline V gene data show CDR1 as LNHDA and CDR2 as SQIVND (reference sequence). This CDR3 contains 15 residues. Written as DNA, the CDR3 is TGTGCCAGTAGTTTGACAGGGTCAGGAAACAATGAGCAGTTCTTC. Translating gives CASSLTGSGNNEQFF.

The chain combines TRBV3-1 (or the pseudogene TRBV3-2) with TRBJ2-7, with 13 positions matching TRBD2. Losses at the gene ends were 3 bases for V and 4 bases for J; bases not matched to a gene: 3. This CDR3 is 15 amino acids long. Germline CDR1 reads LGHDT; CDR2 reads YNNKEL (reference sequence). This chain's CDR3 is CASSHGLAGVYEQYF. The DNA of the CDR3 is TGTGCCAGCAGCCACGGACTAGCGGGAGTGTACGAGCAGTACTTC.

The chain joins TRBV4-1 to TRBJ2-7, with 9 nucleotides matching TRBD2. The CDR3 runs to 16 residues. The V segment lost 0 bases and the J segment 5 bases; nucleotides outside the gene matches: 8. Germline values: CDR1 MGHRA, CDR2 YSYEKL. The CDR3 DNA reads TGCGCCAGCAGCCAAGATCTCGGCGGGAGGGCGGACGAGCAGTACTTC. It yields the protein CASSQDLGGRADEQYF.

The rearrangement links TRBV6-4 to TRBJ2-5; 9 positions match TRBD2. V was pared by 3 bases and J by 4 bases, with 6 bases of the junction left unmatched. This CDR3 contains 15 residues. Germline V gene sequence: CDR1 MRHNA, CDR2 SNTAGT. The CDR3 bases are TGTGCCAGCAGTGAAGGTCTAGCGGGAAGAGAGACCCAGTACTTC. Residues: CASSEGLAGRETQYF.

J is TRBJ1-3 and V is TRBV6-5; a weak D match, TRBD1 (5 bases). V was clipped by 6 bases and J by 0 bases, with 9 bases between them. CDR3 length: 14 residues. From germline, CDR1 is MNHEY and CDR2 SVGAGI. The CDR3 DNA reads as TGTGCCAGCAGGCAGGGTAACTCTGGAAACACCATATATTTT. This translates into CASRQGNSGNTIYF.

This chain uses TRBV9 with TRBJ2-2; 9 bases match TRBD2. This CDR3 has 18 residues. Germline loops: CDR1 SGDLS, CDR2 YYNGEE. Losses at the gene ends were 3 bases for V and 7 bases for J; bases not matched to a gene: 16. Here the CDR3 DNA reads TGTGCCAGCAGCGCCCCTCCGGGCGGGAGGGCCGTTGGCGGGGAGCTGTTTTTT. Its translation is CASSAPPGGRAVGGELFF.

In its sample, this clone was seen once. This sequence joins TRBV10-3 and TRBJ1-5; D may be TRBD1 (5 bases). V shed 4 bases and J shed 4 bases, with 17 bases lying between them. The CDR3 has 16 residues. Germline CDR1 and CDR2: ENHRY and SYGVKD. The CDR3 here is CAISGQGFSGNQPQHF. CDR3 DNA: TGTGCCATCAGTGGTCAGGGATTTTCAGGAAATCAGCCCCAGCATTTT.

V gene TRBV6-4 combines with J gene TRBJ2-1; 7 bases match TRBD1. Looked up from germline, CDR1 is MRHNA and CDR2 is SNTAGT. V shed 2 bases and J 12 bases; nucleotides not matched to a gene: 16. The CDR3 length is 16 residues. CDR3: CASSDKGDSRFGGQFF. The CDR3 coding sequence is TGTGCCAGCAGTGACAAGGGGGACAGCCGGTTCGGTGGGCAGTTCTTC.